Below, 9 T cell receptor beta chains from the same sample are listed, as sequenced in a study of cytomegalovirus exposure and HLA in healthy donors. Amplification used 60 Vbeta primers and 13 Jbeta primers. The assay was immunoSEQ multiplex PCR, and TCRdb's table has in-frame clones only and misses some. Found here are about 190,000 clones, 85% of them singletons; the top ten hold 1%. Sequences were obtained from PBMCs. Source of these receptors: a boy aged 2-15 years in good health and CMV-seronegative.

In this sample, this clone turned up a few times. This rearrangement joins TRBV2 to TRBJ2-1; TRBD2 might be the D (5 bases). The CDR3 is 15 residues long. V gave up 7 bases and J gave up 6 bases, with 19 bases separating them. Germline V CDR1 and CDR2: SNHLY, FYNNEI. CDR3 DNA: TGTGCCAGCACTCCGAGGAGCGGTAGTCCCAATGAGCAGTTCTTC. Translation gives CASTPRSGSPNEQFF.

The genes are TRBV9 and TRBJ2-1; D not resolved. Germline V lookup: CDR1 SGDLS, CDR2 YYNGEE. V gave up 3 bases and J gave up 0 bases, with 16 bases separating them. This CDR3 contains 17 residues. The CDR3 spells CASSATPGLSSYNEQFF. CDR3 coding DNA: TGTGCCAGCAGCGCCACCCCCGGTTTGAGCTCCTACAATGAGCAGTTCTTC.

CDR3 in amino acids: CASTPGSNIPGLAGGISYEQYF. The CDR3 DNA reads as TGTGCCAGCACCCCCGGGTCCAACATTCCGGGACTAGCGGGAGGGATCTCCTACGAGCAGTACTTC. The chain uses TRBV14 and TRBJ2-7; 16 nucleotides match TRBD2. Germline assignment: CDR1 SGHDN and CDR2 FVKESK. V gave up 7 bases and J gave up 0 bases; unmatched junction bases: 21. This CDR3 has 22 residues.

CDR3 nucleotide sequence: TGTGCCAGCAGCCCGGGGACAGGGGGTGAAAAACTGTTTTTT. It codes for CASSPGTGGEKLFF. This sequence joins TRBV5-6 and TRBJ1-4; 11 nucleotides line up with TRBD1. The J segment lost 7 bases and the V segment lost 4 bases, leaving 3 bases of the junction unmatched. Looked up from germline, CDR1 is SGHDT and CDR2 is YYEEEE. This CDR3 has 14 amino acids. The full variable domain, in which reference TRBV5-6 and TRBJ1-4 provide the parts outside the CDR3, is DAGVTQSPTHLIKTRGQQVTLRCSPKSGHDTVSWYQQALGQGPQFIFQYYEEEERQRGNFPDRFSGHQFPNYSSELNVNALLLGDSALYLCASSPGTGGEKLFFGSGTQLSVL.

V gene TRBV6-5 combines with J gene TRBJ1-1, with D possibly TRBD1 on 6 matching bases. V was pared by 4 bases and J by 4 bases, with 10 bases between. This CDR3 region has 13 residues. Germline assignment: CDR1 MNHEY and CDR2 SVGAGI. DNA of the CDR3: TGTGCCAGCAGTTCAGGGGTTAGCACTGAAGCTTTCTTT. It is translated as CASSSGVSTEAFF.

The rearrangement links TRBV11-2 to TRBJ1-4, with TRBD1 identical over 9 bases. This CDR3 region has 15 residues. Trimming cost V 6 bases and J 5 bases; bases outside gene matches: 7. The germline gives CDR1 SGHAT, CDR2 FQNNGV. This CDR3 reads CASSQPGQGNEKLFF. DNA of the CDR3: TGTGCCAGCAGTCAGCCGGGACAGGGAAATGAAAAACTGTTTTTT.

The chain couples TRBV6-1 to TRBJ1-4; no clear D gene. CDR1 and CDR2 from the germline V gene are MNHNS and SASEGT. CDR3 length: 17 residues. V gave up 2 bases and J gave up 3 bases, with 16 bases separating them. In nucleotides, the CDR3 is TGTGCCAGCAGTGAATCTGTAGTGCGCGTTTCTAATGAAAAACTGTTTTTT. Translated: CASSESVVRVSNEKLFF.

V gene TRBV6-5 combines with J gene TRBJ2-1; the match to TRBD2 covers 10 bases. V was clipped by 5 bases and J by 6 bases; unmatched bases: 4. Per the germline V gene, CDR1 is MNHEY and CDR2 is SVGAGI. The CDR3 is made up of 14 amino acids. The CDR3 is CASSRGLAINEQFF. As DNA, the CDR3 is TGTGCCAGCAGTAGGGGACTAGCGATCAATGAGCAGTTCTTC.

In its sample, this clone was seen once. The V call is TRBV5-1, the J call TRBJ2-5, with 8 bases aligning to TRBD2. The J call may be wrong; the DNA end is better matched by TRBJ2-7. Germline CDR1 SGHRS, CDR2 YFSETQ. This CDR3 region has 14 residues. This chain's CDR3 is CASSLTSVYYEQYF. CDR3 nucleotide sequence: TGCGCCAGCAGCCTGACTAGCGTCTACTACGAGCAGTACTTC.